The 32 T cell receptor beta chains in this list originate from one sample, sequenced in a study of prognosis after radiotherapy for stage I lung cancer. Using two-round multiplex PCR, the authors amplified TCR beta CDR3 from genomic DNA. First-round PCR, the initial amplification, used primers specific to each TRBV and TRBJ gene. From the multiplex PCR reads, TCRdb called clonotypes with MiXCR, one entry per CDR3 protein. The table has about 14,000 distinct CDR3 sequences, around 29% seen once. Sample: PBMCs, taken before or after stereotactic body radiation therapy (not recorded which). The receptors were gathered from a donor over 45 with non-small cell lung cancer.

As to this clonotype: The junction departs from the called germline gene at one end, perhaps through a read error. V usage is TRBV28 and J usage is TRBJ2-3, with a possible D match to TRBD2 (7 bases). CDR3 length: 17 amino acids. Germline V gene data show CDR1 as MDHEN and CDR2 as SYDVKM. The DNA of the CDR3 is TGTGCCAGCAGTCTAGGGGGGGTGTGGAGTACCACAGATACGCATTATTTT. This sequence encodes CASSLGGVWSTTDTHYF.

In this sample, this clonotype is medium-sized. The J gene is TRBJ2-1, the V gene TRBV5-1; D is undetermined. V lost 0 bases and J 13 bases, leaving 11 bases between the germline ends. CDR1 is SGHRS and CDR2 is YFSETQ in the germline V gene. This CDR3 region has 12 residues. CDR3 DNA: TGCGCCAGCAGCTTGGGACCGGCCAAACAGTTCTTC. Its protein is CASSLGPAKQFF.

As DNA, the CDR3 is TGTGCCAGCAGCTTAGGTCCGGGGACAGCCACTGAAGCTTTCTTT. This codes for CASSLGPGTATEAFF. The chain uses TRBV14 and TRBJ1-1, with 7 bases fitting TRBD1. From germline, CDR1 is SGHDN and CDR2 FVKESK. This CDR3 contains 15 residues. V gave up 5 bases and J gave up 4 bases; unmatched junction bases: 10. Full variable domain (outside the CDR3, taken from reference TRBV14 and TRBJ1-1): EAGVTQFPSHSVIEKGQTVTLRCDPISGHDNLYWYRRVMGKEIKFLLHFVKESKQDESGMPNNRFLAERTGGTYSTLKVQPAELEDSGVYFCASSLGPGTATEAFFGQGTRLTVV.

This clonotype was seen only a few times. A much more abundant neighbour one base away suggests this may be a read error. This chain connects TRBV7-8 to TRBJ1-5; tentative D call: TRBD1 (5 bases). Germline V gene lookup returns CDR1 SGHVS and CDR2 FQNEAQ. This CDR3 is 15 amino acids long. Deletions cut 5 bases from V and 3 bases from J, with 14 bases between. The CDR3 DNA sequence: TGTGCCAGCAGCCAAGTAGGGGCAGCCAATCAGCCCCAGCATTTT. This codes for CASSQVGAANQPQHF. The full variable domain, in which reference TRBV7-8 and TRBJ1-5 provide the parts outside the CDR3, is GAGVSQSPRYKVAKRGQDVALRCDPISGHVSLFWYQQALGQGPEFLTYFQNEAQLDKSGLPSDRFFAERPEGSVSTLKIQRTQQEDSAVYLCASSQVGAANQPQHFGDGTRLSIL.

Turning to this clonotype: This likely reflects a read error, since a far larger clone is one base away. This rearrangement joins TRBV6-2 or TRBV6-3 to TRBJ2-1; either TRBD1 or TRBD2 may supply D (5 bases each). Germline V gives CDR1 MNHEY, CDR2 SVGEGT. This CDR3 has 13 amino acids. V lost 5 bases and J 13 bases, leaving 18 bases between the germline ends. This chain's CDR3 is CASSESPGPNQFF. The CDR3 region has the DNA TGTGCCAGCAGTGAATCGCCGGGACCGAATCAGTTCTTC.

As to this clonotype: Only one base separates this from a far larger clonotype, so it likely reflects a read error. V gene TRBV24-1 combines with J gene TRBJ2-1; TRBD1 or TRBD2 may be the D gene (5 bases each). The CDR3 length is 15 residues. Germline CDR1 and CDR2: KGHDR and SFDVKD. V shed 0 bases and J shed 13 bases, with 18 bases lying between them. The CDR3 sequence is CATSDLQKGTETQFF. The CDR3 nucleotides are TGTGCCACCAGTGATTTGCAAAAGGGGACGGAGACCCAGTTCTTC.

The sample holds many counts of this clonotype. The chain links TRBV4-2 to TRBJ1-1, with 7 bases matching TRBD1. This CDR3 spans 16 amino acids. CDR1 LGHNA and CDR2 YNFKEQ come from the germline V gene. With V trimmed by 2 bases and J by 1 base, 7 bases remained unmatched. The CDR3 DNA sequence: TGTGCCAGCAGCCAAAGACAGGGAAGGGAGAACACTGAAGCTTTCTTT. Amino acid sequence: CASSQRQGRENTEAFF.

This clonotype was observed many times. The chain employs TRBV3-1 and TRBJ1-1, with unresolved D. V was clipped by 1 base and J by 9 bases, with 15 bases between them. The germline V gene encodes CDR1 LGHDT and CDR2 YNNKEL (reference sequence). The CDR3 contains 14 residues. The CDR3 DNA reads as TGTGCCAGCAGCCAAGGATGGACCGCTGGTCAAGCTTTCTTT. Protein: CASSQGWTAGQAFF.

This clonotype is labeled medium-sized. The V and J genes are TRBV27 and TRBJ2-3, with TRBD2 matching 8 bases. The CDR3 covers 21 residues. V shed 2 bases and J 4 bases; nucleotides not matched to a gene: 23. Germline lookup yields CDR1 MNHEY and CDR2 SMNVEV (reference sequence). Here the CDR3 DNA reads TGTGCCAGCAGTTTAAGGGCCAGTGGTTCGTGGAGCGGGAGACGCGCAGATACGCAGTATTTT. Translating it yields CASSLRASGSWSGRRADTQYF.

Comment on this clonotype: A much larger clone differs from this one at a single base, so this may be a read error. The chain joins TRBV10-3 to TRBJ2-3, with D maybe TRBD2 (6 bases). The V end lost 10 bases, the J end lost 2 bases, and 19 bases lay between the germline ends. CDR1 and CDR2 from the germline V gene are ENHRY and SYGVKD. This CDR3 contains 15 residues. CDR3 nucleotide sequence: TGTGCCACTCGATCCGGGACTGGAAACACAGATACGCAGTATTTT. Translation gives CATRSGTGNTDTQYF.

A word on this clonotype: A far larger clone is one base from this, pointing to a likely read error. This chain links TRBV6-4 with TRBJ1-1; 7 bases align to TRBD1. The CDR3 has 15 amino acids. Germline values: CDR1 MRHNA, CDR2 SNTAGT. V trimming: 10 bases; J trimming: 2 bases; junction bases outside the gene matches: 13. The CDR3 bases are TGTGCCAACAGCTTGCTCGACAGGGCAAACACTGAAGCTTTCTTT. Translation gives CANSLLDRANTEAFF.

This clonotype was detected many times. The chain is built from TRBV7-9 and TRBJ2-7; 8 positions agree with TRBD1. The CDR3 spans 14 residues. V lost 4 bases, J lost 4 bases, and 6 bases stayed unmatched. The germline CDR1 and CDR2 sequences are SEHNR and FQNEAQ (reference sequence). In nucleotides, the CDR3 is TGTGCCAGCAGCTATGGGACAGGAGGGTACGAGCAGTACTTC. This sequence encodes CASSYGTGGYEQYF.

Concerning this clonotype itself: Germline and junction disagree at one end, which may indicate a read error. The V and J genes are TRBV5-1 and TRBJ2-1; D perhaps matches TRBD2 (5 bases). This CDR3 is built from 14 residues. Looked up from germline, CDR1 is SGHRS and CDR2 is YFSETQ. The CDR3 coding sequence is TGCGCCAGCAGCTGGAGGAGCTCCTACAATGAGCAATTCTTC. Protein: CASSWRSSYNEQFF.

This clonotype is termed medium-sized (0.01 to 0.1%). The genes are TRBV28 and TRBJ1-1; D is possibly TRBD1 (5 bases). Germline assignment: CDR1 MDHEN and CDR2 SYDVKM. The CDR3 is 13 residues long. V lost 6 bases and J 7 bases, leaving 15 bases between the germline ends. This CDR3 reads CASSRTQGFEAFF. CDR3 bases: TGTGCCAGCAGCCGGACTCAGGGTTTTGAAGCTTTCTTT.

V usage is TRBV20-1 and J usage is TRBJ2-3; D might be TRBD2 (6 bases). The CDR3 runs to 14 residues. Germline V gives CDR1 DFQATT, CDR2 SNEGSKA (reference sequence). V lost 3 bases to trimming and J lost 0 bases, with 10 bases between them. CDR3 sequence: CSASVAGSTDTQYF. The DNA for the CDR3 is TGCAGTGCTAGCGTGGCGGGGAGCACAGATACGCAGTATTTT.

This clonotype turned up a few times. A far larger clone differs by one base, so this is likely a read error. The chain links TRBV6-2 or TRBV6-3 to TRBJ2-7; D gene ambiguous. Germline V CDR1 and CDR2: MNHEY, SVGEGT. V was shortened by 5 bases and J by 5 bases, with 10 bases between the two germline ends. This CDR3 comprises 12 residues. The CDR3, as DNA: TGTGCCAGCAGTCCCGTTTCCCACGAGCAGTACTTC. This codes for CASSPVSHEQYF.

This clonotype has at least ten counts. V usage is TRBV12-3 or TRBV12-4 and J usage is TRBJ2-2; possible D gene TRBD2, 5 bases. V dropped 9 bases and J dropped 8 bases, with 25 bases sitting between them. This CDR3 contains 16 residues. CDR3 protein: CASHKTPSTGSGELFF. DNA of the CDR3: TGTGCCAGTCACAAAACCCCTAGCACGGGTTCGGGGGAGCTGTTTTTT.

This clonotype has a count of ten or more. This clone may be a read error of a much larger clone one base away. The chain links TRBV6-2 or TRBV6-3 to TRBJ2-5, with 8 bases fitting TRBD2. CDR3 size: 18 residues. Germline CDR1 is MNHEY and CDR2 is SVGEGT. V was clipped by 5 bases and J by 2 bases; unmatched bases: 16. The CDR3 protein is CASSEYTRASGLQETQYF. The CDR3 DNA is TGTGCCAGCAGTGAATATACTCGGGCTAGCGGGTTACAAGAGACCCAGTACTTC.

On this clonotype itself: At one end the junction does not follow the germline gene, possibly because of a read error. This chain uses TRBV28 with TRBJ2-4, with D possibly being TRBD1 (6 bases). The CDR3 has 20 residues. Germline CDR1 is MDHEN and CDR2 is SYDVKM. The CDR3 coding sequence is TGTGCCAGCGGTTTTTTTTTTGGAACTAGAGGGGGTCTAGCCAAAAACATTCAGTACTTC. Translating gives CASGFFFGTRGGLAKNIQYF.

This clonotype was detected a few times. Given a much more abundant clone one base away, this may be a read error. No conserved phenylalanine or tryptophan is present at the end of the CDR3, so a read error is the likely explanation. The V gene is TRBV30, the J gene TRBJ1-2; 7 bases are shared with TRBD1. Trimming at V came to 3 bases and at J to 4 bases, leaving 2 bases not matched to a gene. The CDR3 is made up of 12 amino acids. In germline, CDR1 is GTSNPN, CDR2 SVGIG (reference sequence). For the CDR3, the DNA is TGTGCCTGGAGAAGGGACAGCTATGGCTACACCTCC. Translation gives CAWRRDSYGYTS.

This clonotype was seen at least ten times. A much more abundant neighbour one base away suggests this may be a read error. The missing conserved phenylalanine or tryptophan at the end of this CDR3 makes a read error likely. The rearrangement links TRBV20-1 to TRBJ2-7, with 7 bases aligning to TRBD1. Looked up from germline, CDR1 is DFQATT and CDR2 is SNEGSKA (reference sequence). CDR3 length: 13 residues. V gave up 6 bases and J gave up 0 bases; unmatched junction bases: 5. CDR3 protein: CSAGTVNSYEQYS. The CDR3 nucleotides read TGCAGTGCGGGGACAGTGAACTCCTACGAGCAGTACTCC.

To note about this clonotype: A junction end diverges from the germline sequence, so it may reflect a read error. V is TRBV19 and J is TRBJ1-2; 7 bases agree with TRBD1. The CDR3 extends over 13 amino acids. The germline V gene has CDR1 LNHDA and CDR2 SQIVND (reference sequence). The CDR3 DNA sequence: TGTGCCAGTAGTCACGGGACAGTATATGGCTACGCCTTC. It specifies CASSHGTVYGYAF.

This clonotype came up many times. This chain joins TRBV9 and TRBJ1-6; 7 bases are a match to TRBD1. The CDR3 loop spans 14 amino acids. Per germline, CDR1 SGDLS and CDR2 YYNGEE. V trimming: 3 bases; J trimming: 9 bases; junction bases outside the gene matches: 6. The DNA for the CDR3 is TGTGCCAGCAGCGCCCGGACAGGTAGTTCACCCCTCCACTTT. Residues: CASSARTGSSPLHF. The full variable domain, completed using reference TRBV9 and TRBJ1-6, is DSGVTQTPKHLITATGQRVTLRCSPRSGDLSVYWYQQSLDQGLQFLIQYYNGEERAKGNILERFSAQQFPDLHSELNLSSLELGDSALYFCASSARTGSSPLHFGNGTRLTVT.

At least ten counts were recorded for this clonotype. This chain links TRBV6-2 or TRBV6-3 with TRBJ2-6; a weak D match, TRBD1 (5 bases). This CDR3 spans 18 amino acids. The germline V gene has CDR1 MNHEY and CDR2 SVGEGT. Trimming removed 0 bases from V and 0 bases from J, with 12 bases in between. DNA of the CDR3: TGTGCCAGCAGTTACTCCCGGACATACCGCTCTGGGGCCAACGTCCTGACTTTC. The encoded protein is CASSYSRTYRSGANVLTF.

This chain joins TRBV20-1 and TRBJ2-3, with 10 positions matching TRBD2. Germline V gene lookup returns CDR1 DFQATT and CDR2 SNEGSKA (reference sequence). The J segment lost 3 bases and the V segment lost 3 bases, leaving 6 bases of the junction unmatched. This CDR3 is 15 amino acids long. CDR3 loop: CSARGTSVKTDTQYF. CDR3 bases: TGCAGTGCTAGGGGGACTAGCGTGAAAACAGATACGCAGTATTTT.

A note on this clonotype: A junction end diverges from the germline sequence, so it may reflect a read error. The CDR3 loop is CAISDSLAATDTQYF. CDR3 sequence (DNA): TGTGCCATCAGTGATAGTCTAGCGGCTACAGATACGCAGTATTTT. The genes are TRBV6-1 and TRBJ2-3; 7 bases are shared with TRBD2. The germline V gene encodes CDR1 MNHNS and CDR2 SASEGT. The length of the CDR3 is 15 residues.

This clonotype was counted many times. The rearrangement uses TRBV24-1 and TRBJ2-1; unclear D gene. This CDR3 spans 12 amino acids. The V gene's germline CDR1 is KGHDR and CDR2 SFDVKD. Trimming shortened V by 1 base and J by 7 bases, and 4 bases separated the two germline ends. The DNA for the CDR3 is TGTGCCACCAGTGATTTAAGGAATGAGCAGTTCTTC. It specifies CATSDLRNEQFF.

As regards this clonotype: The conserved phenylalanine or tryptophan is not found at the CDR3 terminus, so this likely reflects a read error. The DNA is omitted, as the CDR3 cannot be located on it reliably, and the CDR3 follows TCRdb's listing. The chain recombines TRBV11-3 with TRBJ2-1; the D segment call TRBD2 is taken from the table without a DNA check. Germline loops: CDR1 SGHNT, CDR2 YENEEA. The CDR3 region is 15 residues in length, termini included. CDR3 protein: CASSSTSGRAGEQIL.

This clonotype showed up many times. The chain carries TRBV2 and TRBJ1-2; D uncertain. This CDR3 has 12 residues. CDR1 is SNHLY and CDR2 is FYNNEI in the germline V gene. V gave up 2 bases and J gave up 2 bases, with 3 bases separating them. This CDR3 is CASSERNYGYTF. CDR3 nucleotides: TGTGCCAGCAGTGAACGGAACTATGGCTACACCTTC. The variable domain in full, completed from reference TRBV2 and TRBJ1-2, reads EPEVTQTPSHQVTQMGQEVILRCVPISNHLYFYWYRQILGQKVEFLVSFYNNEISEKSEIFDDQFSVERPDGSNFTLKIRSTKLEDSAMYFCASSERNYGYTFGSGTRLTVV.

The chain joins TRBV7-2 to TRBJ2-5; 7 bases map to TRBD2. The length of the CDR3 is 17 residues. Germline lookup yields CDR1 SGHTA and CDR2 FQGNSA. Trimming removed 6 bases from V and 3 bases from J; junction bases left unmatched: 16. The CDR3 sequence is CASRRIRAGEGKETQYF. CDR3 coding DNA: TGTGCCAGCAGACGCATTCGGGCGGGAGAGGGCAAAGAGACCCAGTACTTC.

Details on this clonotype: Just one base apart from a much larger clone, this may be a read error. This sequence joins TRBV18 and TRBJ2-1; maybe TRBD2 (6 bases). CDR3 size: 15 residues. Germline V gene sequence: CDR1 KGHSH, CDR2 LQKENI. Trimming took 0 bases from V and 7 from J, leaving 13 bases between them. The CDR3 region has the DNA TGTGCCAGCTCACCACCCCCGGGAGTATTGAATGAGCAGTTCTTC. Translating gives CASSPPPGVLNEQFF.

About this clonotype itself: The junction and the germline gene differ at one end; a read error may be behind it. The CDR3 here is CASSQRLSGANVLIF. The CDR3 DNA follows: TGTGCCAGCAGCCAGCGTCTCTCTGGGGCCAACGTCCTGATTTTC. The chain has TRBV2 and TRBJ2-6, with a possible D match to TRBD1 (5 bases). This CDR3 region has 15 residues. From germline, CDR1 is SNHLY and CDR2 FYNNEI.